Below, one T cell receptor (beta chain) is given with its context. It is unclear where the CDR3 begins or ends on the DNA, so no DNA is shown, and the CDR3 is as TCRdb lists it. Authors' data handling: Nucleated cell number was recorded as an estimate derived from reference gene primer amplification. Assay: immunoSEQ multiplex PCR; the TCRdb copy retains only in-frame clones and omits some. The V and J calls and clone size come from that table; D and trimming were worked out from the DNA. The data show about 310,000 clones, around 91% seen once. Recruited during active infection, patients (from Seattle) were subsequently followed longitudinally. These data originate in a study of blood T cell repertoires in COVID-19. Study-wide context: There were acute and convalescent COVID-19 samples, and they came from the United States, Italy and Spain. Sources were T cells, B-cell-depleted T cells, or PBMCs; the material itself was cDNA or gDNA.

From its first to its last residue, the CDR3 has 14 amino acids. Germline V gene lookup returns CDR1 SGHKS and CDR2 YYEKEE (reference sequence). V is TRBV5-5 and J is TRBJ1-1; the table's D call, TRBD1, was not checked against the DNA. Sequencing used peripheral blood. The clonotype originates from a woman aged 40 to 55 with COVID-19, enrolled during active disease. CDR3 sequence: CASSLHQQDTEAFF.